These 28 T cell receptor beta chains came from one sample sequenced in a study of shared clonotypes between healthy human individuals. TCRdb's copy holds only in-frame clones and misses some; the assay was immunoSEQ multiplex PCR. The sample has about 550,000 clones, 95% seen once. Naive CD8 cells lacked CD45RO and underwent positive selection for CCR7, leaving out terminally differentiated effector memory CD45RA+ cells. Source material: naive CD8+ T cells sorted from blood. The receptors come from a woman aged 30 to 39 in good health.

The chain joins TRBV29-1 to TRBJ2-5; D is possibly TRBD1 or TRBD2 (6 bases each). V was clipped by 5 bases and J by 1 base, with 8 bases between them. Germline V gene sequence: CDR1 SQVTM, CDR2 ANQGSEA. The CDR3 has 12 residues. The chain's CDR3 is CSVKGGQETQYF. In DNA, the CDR3 is TGCAGCGTTAAGGGGGGCCAAGAGACCCAGTACTTC.

This clone showed up just once. This chain connects TRBV28 to TRBJ1-1; D gene unclear. CDR3 length equals 13 residues. CDR1 and CDR2 (germline): MDHEN, SYDVKM. Trimming pared 6 bases from V and 2 bases from J, leaving 10 bases between. The CDR3 loop is CASSWKRNTEAFF. The CDR3 bases are TGTGCCAGCAGCTGGAAGAGAAACACTGAAGCTTTCTTT.

The chain combines TRBV6-5 with TRBJ1-2, with D maybe TRBD1 (5 bases). This CDR3 contains 13 residues. Germline V gene sequence: CDR1 MNHEY, CDR2 SVGAGI. The V and J ends lost 7 bases and 5 bases respectively, with 14 bases between them. CDR3 region: CASTPAGLYGYTF. As DNA, the CDR3 is TGTGCCAGCACCCCGGCGGGGCTTTATGGCTACACCTTC.

The gene calls are TRBV19 and TRBJ1-5; D unclear. V was pared by 1 base and J by 5 bases, with 15 bases between. The CDR3 is made up of 16 amino acids. Germline V CDR1 and CDR2: LNHDA, SQIVND (reference sequence). Here the CDR3 DNA reads TGTGCCAGTAGTATAGTCCTGATACACCCGGATCAGCCCCAGCATTTT. Protein: CASSIVLIHPDQPQHF.

The chain carries TRBV7-8 and TRBJ2-7; the D gene could be TRBD1 or TRBD2 (6 bases each). This CDR3 is 15 amino acids long. V was shortened by 4 bases and J by 7 bases, with 20 bases between the two germline ends. CDR1 is SGHVS, CDR2 FQNEAQ, per germline. In DNA form, the CDR3 reads TGTGCCAGCAGCTGGGCGGCGGGTCAAGGGGGGGAGCAGTACTTC. Encoded protein: CASSWAAGQGGEQYF.

The J gene is TRBJ2-7, the V gene TRBV6-1; D is possibly TRBD1 (6 bases). The germline V gene encodes CDR1 MNHNS and CDR2 SASEGT. The CDR3 consists of 15 residues. The V and J ends lost 6 bases and 0 bases respectively, with 15 bases between them. CDR3 nucleotide sequence: TGTGCCAGCAGCCCGACCAGGGGACCCTCCTACGAGCAGTACTTC. Protein product: CASSPTRGPSYEQYF.

The J gene is TRBJ2-1, the V gene TRBV9, with D unresolved. Germline CDR1 and CDR2: SGDLS and YYNGEE. This CDR3 contains 13 residues. Trimming stripped 0 bases from V and 9 bases from J, with 10 bases between. CDR3 bases: TGTGCCAGCAGCGTAGATTTGGAGAGTGAGCAGTTCTTC. Its protein is CASSVDLESEQFF.

The J gene is TRBJ2-7, the V gene TRBV5-1; D unresolved. The CDR3 covers 14 residues. Germline loops: CDR1 SGHRS, CDR2 YFSETQ. V lost 4 bases to trimming and J lost 2 bases, with 13 bases between them. The CDR3 loop reads CASSPDGNPYEQYF. The DNA of the CDR3 is TGCGCCAGCAGCCCGGACGGAAACCCCTACGAGCAGTACTTC.

The rearrangement joins TRBV9 to TRBJ2-2, with D possibly TRBD2 on 6 matching bases. Trimming stripped 4 bases from V and 5 bases from J, with 18 bases between. The CDR3 loop spans 16 amino acids. The germline gives CDR1 SGDLS, CDR2 YYNGEE. CDR3: CASSSSGGGGTGELFF. The CDR3 DNA sequence: TGTGCCAGCAGCTCCTCCGGGGGAGGAGGTACCGGGGAGCTGTTTTTT.

V and J are TRBV19 and TRBJ2-7; D unclear. CDR1 is LNHDA and CDR2 is SQIVND in the germline V gene (reference sequence). The V and J ends lost 1 base and 0 bases respectively, with 10 bases between them. This CDR3 is 15 amino acids long. The CDR3 DNA follows: TGTGCCAGTAGTATAGGAGGATCCCCCTCCTACGAGCAGTACTTC. Translating it yields CASSIGGSPSYEQYF.

The chain is built from TRBV5-4 and TRBJ1-1, with D possibly TRBD1 on 6 matching bases. In germline, CDR1 is SGHNT, CDR2 YYREEE (reference sequence). Between the trimmed V and J ends, which lost 9 bases and 2 bases, there was a span of 20 bases. CDR3 length equals 15 residues. The CDR3 sequence: CAIRGVTGTNTEAFF. In DNA form, the CDR3 reads TGTGCCATACGTGGGGTCACAGGGACCAACACTGAAGCTTTCTTT.

This sequence joins TRBV9 and TRBJ2-3; no clear D. CDR1 is SGDLS, CDR2 YYNGEE, per germline. The V gene lost 3 bases and the J gene lost 4 bases, with 15 bases spanning the gap. The CDR3 runs to 15 residues. CDR3 loop: CASSAEAEWADTQYF. CDR3 DNA sequence: TGTGCCAGCAGCGCCGAGGCGGAGTGGGCAGATACGCAGTATTTT.

The V call is TRBV5-6, the J call TRBJ2-7; no reliable D call. Germline values: CDR1 SGHDT, CDR2 YYEEEE. The CDR3 has 14 amino acids. Between the trimmed V and J ends, which lost 4 bases and 6 bases, there was a span of 17 bases. The CDR3 spells CASSLGSMPGEQYF. The CDR3 nucleotides read TGTGCCAGCAGCCTGGGGTCTATGCCGGGCGAGCAGTACTTC. Supplemented by reference TRBV5-6 and TRBJ2-7, the full variable domain reads DAGVTQSPTHLIKTRGQQVTLRCSPKSGHDTVSWYQQALGQGPQFIFQYYEEEERQRGNFPDRFSGHQFPNYSSELNVNALLLGDSALYLCASSLGSMPGEQYFGPGTRLTVT.

The V call is TRBV27, the J call TRBJ2-3; D ambiguous. V was clipped by 3 bases and J by 4 bases, with 8 bases between them. The CDR3 totals 13 residues. The germline V gene has CDR1 MNHEY and CDR2 SMNVEV (reference sequence). The CDR3 DNA is TGTGCCAGCAGTTTGAAAGTGGCAGATACGCAGTATTTT. Encoded protein: CASSLKVADTQYF.

V is TRBV10-3 and J is TRBJ2-7; a weak D match, TRBD1 (5 bases). Germline assignment: CDR1 ENHRY and CDR2 SYGVKD. Trimming removed 10 bases from V and 0 bases from J, with 16 bases in between. The CDR3 has 14 amino acids. CDR3 sequence (DNA): TGTGCCACGCAGGACACCCGTTCCTCCTACGAGCAGTACTTC. Translated, it gives CATQDTRSSYEQYF.

The chain links TRBV11-2 to TRBJ1-2, with a weak D call TRBD1 (6 bases). There are 16 residues in the CDR3. The germline V gene has CDR1 SGHAT and CDR2 FQNNGV. Trimming shortened V by 0 bases and J by 8 bases, and 19 bases separated the two germline ends. The CDR3 bases are TGTGCCAGCAGCTTAGATAACCGGGACACCCACGAGGGCTACACCTTC. Encoded protein: CASSLDNRDTHEGYTF. The complete variable domain, with remaining parts taken from reference TRBV11-2 and TRBJ1-2, reads EAGVAQSPRYKIIEKRQSVAFWCNPISGHATLYWYQQILGQGPKLLIQFQNNGVVDDSQLPKDRFSAERLKGVDSTLKIQPAKLEDSAVYLCASSLDNRDTHEGYTFGSGTRLTVV.

This chain connects TRBV7-9 to TRBJ2-1, with 7 bases aligning to TRBD1. V lost 1 base to trimming and J lost 13 bases; unmatched junction nucleotides: 4. The CDR3 has 12 amino acids. Germline V gene sequence: CDR1 SEHNR, CDR2 FQNEAQ (reference sequence). CDR3 sequence reads: CASSLEGGGQFF. The CDR3 DNA reads as TGTGCCAGCAGCTTAGAAGGGGGCGGACAGTTCTTC.

J is TRBJ2-7 and V is TRBV27; 7 positions agree with TRBD1. Germline trimming cut 6 bases from V and 1 base from J; bases unmatched to any gene: 6. The CDR3 extends over 14 amino acids. CDR1 and CDR2 (germline): MNHEY, SMNVEV (reference sequence). The CDR3 loop is CASRGTVVSYEQYF. Written as DNA, the CDR3 is TGTGCCAGCAGAGGGACAGTCGTATCCTACGAGCAGTACTTC.

This rearrangement joins TRBV4-2 to TRBJ2-5; D possibly corresponds to TRBD2 (6 bases). With the DNA end fitting TRBJ2-7 better, the J assignment may be wrong. The germline V gene has CDR1 LGHNA and CDR2 YNFKEQ. The CDR3 length is 13 residues. CDR3 protein: CASSQGTNYEQYF. CDR3 sequence (DNA): TGTGCCAGCAGCCAAGGGACTAACTACGAGCAGTACTTC.

The genes are TRBV11-2 and TRBJ1-2; 8 bases are shared with TRBD1. The J segment lost 7 bases and the V segment lost 3 bases, leaving 13 bases of the junction unmatched. CDR1 is SGHAT and CDR2 is FQNNGV in the germline V gene. The CDR3 runs 16 residues. The CDR3 sequence: CASSFRSRTGIGGYTF. As DNA, the CDR3 is TGTGCCAGCAGCTTTCGGTCTCGGACAGGGATCGGTGGCTACACCTTC.

The chain is built from TRBV6-5 and TRBJ2-7; D is uncertain. The CDR3 is made up of 15 amino acids. V dropped 5 bases and J dropped 3 bases, with 17 bases sitting between them. Germline V gene data show CDR1 as MNHEY and CDR2 as SVGAGI. CDR3 bases: TGTGCCAGCAGTAAGGAAAGAGGCGTTTTCTACGAGCAGTACTTC. Its translation: CASSKERGVFYEQYF.

V and J are TRBV7-9 and TRBJ2-5; 10 nucleotides match TRBD2. The last part of the DNA fits TRBJ2-7 better; the J call may be wrong. This CDR3 spans 16 amino acids. The germline V gene has CDR1 SEHNR and CDR2 FQNEAQ (reference sequence). Here the CDR3 DNA reads TGTGCCAGCAGCTTAGCTTTTAGCGGGAGGATCCACGAGCAGTACTTC. It codes for CASSLAFSGRIHEQYF.

CDR3 DNA sequence: TGTGCCAGCAGCTTAATCGGTGGCCAGGGCGGGTACGAGCAGTACTTC. Translated: CASSLIGGQGGYEQYF. V gene TRBV13 combines with J gene TRBJ2-7; the D gene could be TRBD1 or TRBD2 (5 bases each). This CDR3 contains 16 residues. V lost 2 bases and J lost 4, with 18 bases in between. The germline CDR1 and CDR2 sequences are PRHDT and FYEKMQ (reference sequence).

The chain links TRBV6-1 to TRBJ2-7; 7 bases are a match to TRBD1. The junction had 12 bases not matched to a gene; V was cut back by 2 bases and J by 5 bases. CDR3 length: 16 residues. In germline, CDR1 is MNHNS, CDR2 SASEGT. CDR3 nucleotide sequence: TGTGCCAGCAGTGAACTTGGACAGGCTATTTTGGACGAGCAGTACTTC. Protein sequence: CASSELGQAILDEQYF.

In its sample, this clone was seen a few times. The sample carries other DNA sequences with the same CDR3. The chain uses TRBV10-2 and TRBJ2-7; no clear D. The CDR3 length is 12 residues. Trimming stripped 0 bases from V and 3 bases from J, with 3 bases between. Per the germline V gene, CDR1 is WSHSY and CDR2 is SAAADI. The CDR3 nucleotides are TGCGCCAGCAGTGAGTCGGGCTACGAGCAGTACTTC. This gives the protein CASSESGYEQYF.

This chain connects TRBV6-5 to TRBJ2-7; D is undetermined. Trimming cost V 4 bases and J 0 bases, with 4 bases left between them. CDR3 length: 12 residues. Germline V gives CDR1 MNHEY, CDR2 SVGAGI. CDR3 protein: CASSSHSYEQYF. Written as DNA, the CDR3 is TGTGCCAGCAGTTCCCACTCCTACGAGCAGTACTTC.

This CDR3 reads CATRAGETQYF. Here the CDR3 DNA reads TGTGCCACGAGGGCAGGCGAGACCCAGTACTTC. The chain carries TRBV19 and TRBJ2-5; D perhaps matches TRBD2 (5 bases). The germline V and J ends were trimmed by 10 bases and 5 bases, with 11 bases remaining between them. CDR1 is LNHDA, CDR2 SQIVND, per germline (reference sequence). The CDR3 is made up of 11 amino acids.

CDR3 coding DNA: TGTGCCAGCAGTGACACTAGCGGGAGATACAATGAGCAGTTCTTC. Its translation: CASSDTSGRYNEQFF. The V gene is TRBV2, the J gene TRBJ2-1, with 11 bases fitting TRBD2. CDR3 length: 15 amino acids. V gave up 3 bases and J gave up 4 bases; unmatched junction bases: 2. Germline-derived CDR1 and CDR2 are SNHLY and FYNNEI.